This T cell receptor (beta chain) originates from a study of siplizumab effects on memory and regulatory T cells. Study-wide findings and caveats: Alloreactive sequences whose origin lay in unstimulated CD4+ memory cells were significantly reduced by siplizumab. Naive versus memory phenotype went unassigned for roughly 75-97% of proliferating CD4+ or CD8+ clones.

As to this clone: Its specificity is unknown.

Data came from immunoSEQ multiplex PCR; TCRdb stores just in-frame clones and leaves some out. The sample has tens of thousands of clones; 79% are singletons. This CDR3 has 14 residues. With 8 bases removed from V and 7 bases from J, the gap between germline ends came to 20 bases. Germline V gene lookup returns CDR1 SEHNR and CDR2 FQNEAQ (reference sequence). This clonotype originated in a human donor in good health. The V call is TRBV7-9, the J call TRBJ1-1; D unclear. The sequencing input was memory CD4+ T cells sorted from blood. The CDR3 bases are TGTGCCAGCGGTCCGAGCTACGGTAGAAATGAAGCTTTCTTT. Its protein is CASGPSYGRNEAFF.